This T cell receptor (beta chain) is drawn from a study of OX40 agonist ivuxolimab in advanced cancers. Here immunoSEQ multiplex PCR was the method, and the copy in TCRdb shows in-frame clones only, minus some. The profile shows about 79,000 clones, about 90% of them singletons. V dropped 5 bases and J dropped 0 bases, with 11 bases sitting between them. Germline V gene lookup returns CDR1 SGHTA and CDR2 FQGTGA. This CDR3 spans 14 amino acids. This sequence joins TRBV7-3 and TRBJ2-7; D is uncertain. The sequence was obtained from an adult with an advanced solid tumor such as melanoma, head and neck, liver or kidney cancer. The sequencing used CD4+ or CD8+ T cells sorted from blood, collected in a trial of the OX40 agonist ivuxolimab. CDR3 in DNA: TGTGCCAGCAGCCCGCAAATTAGCTCCTACGAGCAGTACTTC. It specifies CASSPQISSYEQYF.